The 5 T cell receptor beta chains reported below all come from one sample, sequenced in a study of cytomegalovirus exposure and HLA in healthy donors. Use of 60 Vbeta and 13 Jbeta primers characterized the PCR. Measured with immunoSEQ multiplex PCR; TCRdb has only the in-frame clones, and not every one. Of roughly 140,000 clones listed, 70% were seen once; the top ten hold 1.6%. Sequencing input: PBMCs. Receptor source: a woman in her twenties or thirties in good health and CMV-seronegative.

As for this clone: Within the sample, other DNA sequences also encode this same CDR3. This rearrangement joins TRBV28 to TRBJ1-1; TRBD1 matches 8 bases. From germline, CDR1 is MDHEN and CDR2 SYDVKM. The J segment lost 3 bases and the V segment lost 2 bases, leaving 5 bases of the junction unmatched. The CDR3 loop spans 15 amino acids. The CDR3 DNA follows: TGTGCCAGCAGTTTACGCGACAGGGGTTACACTGAAGCTTTCTTT. Its protein product is CASSLRDRGYTEAFF.

This clone has a handful of counts. V is TRBV2 and J is TRBJ1-2, with no clear D. The CDR3 contains 12 residues. Trimming removed 8 bases at V and 12 bases at J, with 19 bases between. Germline V CDR1 and CDR2: SNHLY, FYNNEI. CDR3 nucleotide sequence: TGTGCCAGCCGTACTCTAAACGGGGTGGACACCTTC. Translated: CASRTLNGVDTF.

The chain joins TRBV5-1 to TRBJ2-5, with D perhaps matching TRBD1 (6 bases). V lost 4 bases and J lost 2, with 9 bases in between. The germline gives CDR1 SGHRS, CDR2 YFSETQ. The CDR3 is 13 residues long. The CDR3 protein is CASSPQGQETQYF. DNA of the CDR3: TGCGCCAGCAGCCCACAGGGTCAAGAGACCCAGTACTTC.

The chain carries TRBV10-3 and TRBJ2-3, with 15 nucleotides matching TRBD2. This CDR3 is built from 16 residues. In germline, CDR1 is ENHRY, CDR2 SYGVKD. Losses at the gene ends were 3 bases for V and 4 bases for J; bases not matched to a gene: 2. CDR3 in amino acids: CAISEGLAGGSDTQYF. The CDR3 DNA sequence: TGTGCCATCAGTGAAGGACTAGCGGGGGGGTCAGATACGCAGTATTTT.

This chain uses TRBV7-9 with TRBJ2-5; TRBD2 matches at 7 bases. CDR1 and CDR2 from the germline V gene are SEHNR and FQNEAQ (reference sequence). This CDR3 is 14 amino acids long. Trimming at V came to 1 base and at J to 3 bases, leaving 2 bases not matched to a gene. Here the CDR3 reads CASSLETSEETQYF. The CDR3 nucleotides are TGTGCCAGCAGCTTAGAAACTAGCGAAGAGACCCAGTACTTC.